This TCR beta chain derives from a study of blood T cells in healthy people across ages. The study, taken as a whole, reports: Roughly linearly, TCR beta diversity per million T cells fell as age increased.

This clonotype was picked up a small number of times. Its specificity is not known. Between the trimmed V and J ends, which lost 4 bases and 3 bases, there was a span of 17 bases. This CDR3 has 16 residues. Germline V lookup: CDR1 SEHNR, CDR2 FQNEAQ (reference sequence). Through a sample-barcoded 5' primer and a J-beta primer mix, a second PCR was run for about 6 to 11 cycles. TCRdb reprocessed the 5' RACE reads via MiXCR and lists one record per CDR3 protein. The table has approximately 810,000 distinct CDR3 sequences, around 36% seen once. The receptor was derived from a man aged 18 to 30 in good health. The V gene is TRBV7-9, the J gene TRBJ2-3; D not certain. Sample: blood. For the CDR3, the DNA is TGTGCCAGCAGCTCCCGACAAGGAAATTGGACAGATACGCAGTATTTT. Its protein product is CASSSRQGNWTDTQYF.